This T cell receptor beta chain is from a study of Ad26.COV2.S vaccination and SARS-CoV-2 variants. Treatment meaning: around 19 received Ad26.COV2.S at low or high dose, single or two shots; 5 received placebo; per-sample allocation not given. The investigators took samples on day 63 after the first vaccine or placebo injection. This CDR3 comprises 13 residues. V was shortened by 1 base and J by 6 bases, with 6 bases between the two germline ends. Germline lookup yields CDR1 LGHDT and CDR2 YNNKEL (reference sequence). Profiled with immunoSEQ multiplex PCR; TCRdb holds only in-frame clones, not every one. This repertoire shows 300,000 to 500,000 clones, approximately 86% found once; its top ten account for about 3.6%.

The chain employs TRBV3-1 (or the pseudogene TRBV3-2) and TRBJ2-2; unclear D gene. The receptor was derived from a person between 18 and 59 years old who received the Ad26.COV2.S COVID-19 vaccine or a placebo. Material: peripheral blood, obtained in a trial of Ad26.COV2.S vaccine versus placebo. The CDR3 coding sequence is TGTGCCAGCAGCCAAGGACGTCCCGGGGAGCTGTTTTTT. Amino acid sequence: CASSQGRPGELFF.